This is a list of T cell receptor beta chains from one sample in a study of T cell changes during pregnancy in multiple sclerosis. The data were produced by immunoSEQ multiplex PCR, yet TCRdb's version contains in-frame clones alone and is incomplete. The repertoire holds approximately 90,000 clones, 75% to 95% seen once, with more than 1.5% in the top ten. Sequencing used peripheral blood, obtained after pregnancy. Receptors originate from a female donor in good health, enrolled as a control in a pregnancy study. CDR3s include the opening cysteine and the closing phenylalanine or tryptophan. A D gene is named only where the DNA matches it firmly. Expanded clones get a size class; other rows say once, few or many, or leave the size out.

J,V,size,D,DNA,CDR3
TRBJ2-7,TRBV6-1,-,-,TGTGCCAGCAGTTTCAGGGGCGAGCAGTACTTC,CASSFRGEQYF
TRBJ2-3,TRBV7-9,-,-,TGTGCCAGCAGCGCAAGAAACTCCGACTCAACAGATACGCAGTATTTT,CASSARNSDSTDTQYF
TRBJ1-1,TRBV9,-,TRBD1,TGTGCCAGCAGCCCCCGACAGGGATCGTGGACTGAAGCTTTCTTT,CASSPRQGSWTEAFF
TRBJ2-7,TRBV4-3,once,-,TGCGCCAGCAGCCAAATCTGGACAAATGCCTACGAGCAGTACTTC,CASSQIWTNAYEQYF
TRBJ1-2,TRBV9,-,-,TGTGCCAGCCTCACTATTAACTATGGCTACACCTTC,CASLTINYGYTF
TRBJ2-2,TRBV7-8,-,-,TGTGCCAGCAGCTCTGACATGAGAAGCGGGGAGCTGTTTTTT,CASSSDMRSGELFF
TRBJ1-1,TRBV18,-,-,TGTGCCAGCTCACCACTACGAGAGAACACTGAAGCTTTCTTT,CASSPLRENTEAFF
TRBJ1-5,TRBV28,-,TRBD1,TGTGCCAGCAGGCCTGGGACAGGCGAGACCCAGCCCCAGCATTTT,CASRPGTGETQPQHF
TRBJ2-3,TRBV7-3,once,-,TGTGCCAGCAGCTTTAGGGGTCTCACAGATACGCAGTATTTT,CASSFRGLTDTQYF
TRBJ2-7,TRBV28,-,TRBD1,TGTGCCAGCAGATCCCGACAGGGGAGCTCCTACGAGCAGTACTTC,CASRSRQGSSYEQYF
TRBJ1-2,TRBV7-9,once,-,TGTGCCAGCAGCCCCCCAGGAGGAGGCTACACCTTC,CASSPPGGGYTF
TRBJ1-5,TRBV19,-,TRBD1,TGTGCCAGTCAGGGGGACCATCAGCCCCAGCATTTT,CASQGDHQPQHF
TRBJ2-2,TRBV28,-,-,TGTGCCAGCAGCTACCCGGCCCGGCCGGACATTACGAACACCGGGGAGCTGTTTTTT,CASSYPARPDITNTGELFF
TRBJ2-3,TRBV6-4,-,-,TGTGCCAGCAGTGAGTCAGGGGACCCAGATACGCAGTATTTT,CASSESGDPDTQYF
TRBJ1-2,TRBV10-3,-,TRBD1,TGTGCCATCAGTGAGGGGGGACAGTCCTATGGCTACACCTTC,CAISEGGQSYGYTF
TRBJ1-5,TRBV7-2,-,-,TGTGCCAGCAGCTTAGTAAATCAGCCCCAGCATTTT,CASSLVNQPQHF
TRBJ1-3,TRBV7-9,-,TRBD1,TGTGCCAGCAGCCCGACAGGGGATTCTGGAAACACCATATATTTT,CASSPTGDSGNTIYF
TRBJ2-7,TRBV28,-,TRBD1,TGTGCCAGCCTGAGACAGGGGGCCTACGAGCAGTACTTC,CASLRQGAYEQYF
TRBJ1-1,TRBV6-6,-,-,TGTGCCAGCAGTTACGAAGGCAGCGCGGGGACTGAAGCTTTCTTT,CASSYEGSAGTEAFF
TRBJ1-1,TRBV5-1,-,TRBD1,TGCGCCAGCCGCCTACAGGGGTACACTGAAGCTTTCTTT,CASRLQGYTEAFF
TRBJ2-3,TRBV5-5,-,-,TGTGCCAGCAGCTTGGACAGCTTTGGCACAGATACGCAGTATTTT,CASSLDSFGTDTQYF
TRBJ1-6,TRBV2,-,TRBD1,TGTGCCAGCAGTTCGGGACAGGTCAATTCACCCCTCCACTTT,CASSSGQVNSPLHF
TRBJ2-1,TRBV28,once,TRBD2,TGTGCCAGCGGTAGCGGGGGGGCTGCAAATGAGCAGTTCTTC,CASGSGGAANEQFF
TRBJ1-3,TRBV2,-,-,TGTGCCAGCAGTGCAGGAAACACCATATATTTT,CASSAGNTIYF
TRBJ1-1,TRBV18,-,-,TGTGCCAGCTCACCGTCACTTAACACTGAAGCTTTCTTT,CASSPSLNTEAFF
TRBJ2-5,TRBV19,-,TRBD2,TGTGCCAGTAGTATTATACCCGCGGGGGGGCAAGAGACCCAGTACTTC,CASSIIPAGGQETQYF
TRBJ2-5,TRBV6-5,-,-,TGTGCCAGCAGCACAGGGTGGGAGACCCAGTACTTC,CASSTGWETQYF
TRBJ1-2,TRBV7-2,-,TRBD1,TGTGCCAGCAGACGTAGACAGGGCTATGGCTACACCTTC,CASRRRQGYGYTF
TRBJ2-3,TRBV5-1,-,TRBD2,TGCGCCAGCAGCGCCGGGTGGGGGAGGGCCGACACAGATACGCAGTATTTT,CASSAGWGRADTDTQYF
TRBJ2-2,TRBV4-2,once,-,TGTGCCAGCAACTCCGCCACCGGGGAGCTGTTTTTT,CASNSATGELFF
TRBJ1-3,TRBV25-1,-,-,TGTGCCAGCACCTTCGGGGAGGGAAACACCATATATTTT,CASTFGEGNTIYF
TRBJ2-7,TRBV27,-,-,TGTGCCAGCAGTTTCCGTTCGGGTCAGGGCTACGAGCAGTACTTC,CASSFRSGQGYEQYF
TRBJ2-1,TRBV10-2,-,TRBD1,TGCGCCAGCGCCGCGGACAGGGGACCCAATGAGCAGTTCTTC,CASAADRGPNEQFF
TRBJ1-1,TRBV5-1,-,-,TGCGCCAGCAGACTCAAGCAGGGAACCCCCTTGAACACTGAAGCTTTCTTT,CASRLKQGTPLNTEAFF
TRBJ1-1,TRBV6-5,-,TRBD1,TGTGCCAGCAGTACAGGGGGGAACACTGAAGCTTTCTTT,CASSTGGNTEAFF
TRBJ1-1,TRBV30,few,-,TGTGCCTGGTGCCGAGGAGGGAGCACTGAAGCTTTCTTT,CAWCRGGSTEAFF
TRBJ2-3,TRBV7-2,-,TRBD2,TGTGCCAGCAGCTTAGCGTGGAGCGGGGGAGGACGCACAGATACGCAGTATTTT,CASSLAWSGGGRTDTQYF
TRBJ2-3,TRBV4-3,once,TRBD1,TGCGCCAGCAGCCAAGCCCCCGACAGGGGCACAGATACGCAGTATTTT,CASSQAPDRGTDTQYF
TRBJ1-1,TRBV28,-,TRBD1,TGTGCCAGCAGTCAGGGGGCGCGGGCTGAAGCTTTCTTT,CASSQGARAEAFF
TRBJ1-4,TRBV4-3,-,-,TGCGCCAGCAGCCAAGTTGGGCAGTCTAATGAAAAACTGTTTTTT,CASSQVGQSNEKLFF
TRBJ1-2,TRBV4-2,-,-,TGTGCCAGCAGCCAAGAATGGGGGCCTCTTTCCTCTAACTATGGCTACACCTTC,CASSQEWGPLSSNYGYTF
TRBJ2-1,TRBV7-2,-,-,TGTGCCAGCAGCTTAGAGCCTTTGTATGAGCAGTTCTTC,CASSLEPLYEQFF
TRBJ1-5,TRBV6-1,-,-,TGTGCCAGCAGTGAACAACAGAACAATCAGCCCCAGCATTTT,CASSEQQNNQPQHF
TRBJ2-5,TRBV18,-,-,TGTGCCAGCTCGGAGGACCACCAAGAGACCCAGTACTTC,CASSEDHQETQYF
TRBJ1-3,TRBV4-1,-,TRBD1,TGCGCCAGCAGCCACCCATCTGTGCCGGGACAGCAAAGAAACACCATATATTTT,CASSHPSVPGQQRNTIYF
TRBJ1-1,TRBV19,-,-,TGTGCCAGTAGTATTAGAACAGGGAGGAACACTGAAGCTTTCTTT,CASSIRTGRNTEAFF
TRBJ2-4,TRBV6-1,-,-,TGTGCCAGCAGTGAAGCGATGAACTCCCTAGCCAAAAACATTCAGTACTTC,CASSEAMNSLAKNIQYF
TRBJ2-5,TRBV4-3,-,-,TGCGCCAGCAGCCAAGATTGGCAGGGAAGTCTGGGGGAGACCCAGTACTTC,CASSQDWQGSLGETQYF
TRBJ2-7,TRBV9,-,-,TGTGCCAGCAGCTCGTCCTACGAGCAGTACTTC,CASSSSYEQYF
TRBJ1-5,TRBV7-9,-,TRBD1,TGTGCCAGCAGCTCCGGGACAGGGGCTCCCTGGCCCCAGCATTTT,CASSSGTGAPWPQHF
TRBJ1-5,TRBV27,-,-,TGTGCCAGCAGTTCGCCGGCGGAGAATCAGCCCCAGCATTTT,CASSSPAENQPQHF
TRBJ1-5,TRBV18,-,-,TGTGCCAGCTCACTGTTCAGGGAGGTCGGTCAGCCCCAGCATTTT,CASSLFREVGQPQHF
TRBJ1-2,TRBV5-4,once,-,TGTGCCAGCAGCTTGGGGGGGGGTTCCCGGTATGGCTACACCTTC,CASSLGGGSRYGYTF
TRBJ1-3,TRBV15,-,-,TGTGCCACCAGCAGAGACCGGAGCTCTGGAAACACCATATATTTT,CATSRDRSSGNTIYF
TRBJ2-5,TRBV4-3,-,-,TGCGCCAGTAGCCAAGAGCGTCAAGAGACCCAGTACTTC,CASSQERQETQYF
TRBJ2-1,TRBV5-4,-,-,TGTGCCAGCAGCCCCCAATCACAGGGATTACAGGGTGGGCAGTTCTTC,CASSPQSQGLQGGQFF
TRBJ1-5,TRBV19,-,-,TGTGCCAGTAGGGTCGTGTCGGTTAGCAATCAGCCCCAGCATTTT,CASRVVSVSNQPQHF
TRBJ1-1,TRBV7-2,-,-,TGTGCCAGCAGCTTTCAGGTGAACACTGAAGCTTTCTTT,CASSFQVNTEAFF
TRBJ1-1,TRBV27,-,-,TGTGCCAGCAGGAAAGGACACCTGAACACTGAAGCTTTCTTT,CASRKGHLNTEAFF
TRBJ1-2,TRBV18,-,-,TGTGCCAGCTCACCACCGGTCCCGGCGGATGGCTACACCTTC,CASSPPVPADGYTF